This T cell receptor beta chain comes out of a study of PD-1 blockade in classical Hodgkin lymphoma. Time point meaning: cycle 4 day 1 (C4D1), after 5 to 7 weeks of nivolumab. Each of the patients experienced relapse following autologous stem cell transplantation, and their brentuximab vedotin exposure differed. V dropped 0 bases and J dropped 7 bases, with 11 bases sitting between them. Germline V gene data show CDR1 as SGHRS and CDR2 as YFSETQ. The CDR3 has 15 residues. Clones were sequenced by immunoSEQ multiplex PCR, and TCRdb holds only the in-frame ones, with some missing. The data show more than 90,000 clones, with around 80% seen just once and 9.4% held by the top ten.

This sequence joins TRBV5-1 and TRBJ1-6; D is undetermined. The clonotype comes from a human donor with classical Hodgkin lymphoma. Specimen: peripheral blood mononuclear cells (PBMCs), collected before the fourth cycle of nivolumab. CDR3 DNA: TGCGCCAGCAGCTTGGCCTGGCGGGCAAATTCACCCCTCCACTTT. Translation: CASSLAWRANSPLHF.